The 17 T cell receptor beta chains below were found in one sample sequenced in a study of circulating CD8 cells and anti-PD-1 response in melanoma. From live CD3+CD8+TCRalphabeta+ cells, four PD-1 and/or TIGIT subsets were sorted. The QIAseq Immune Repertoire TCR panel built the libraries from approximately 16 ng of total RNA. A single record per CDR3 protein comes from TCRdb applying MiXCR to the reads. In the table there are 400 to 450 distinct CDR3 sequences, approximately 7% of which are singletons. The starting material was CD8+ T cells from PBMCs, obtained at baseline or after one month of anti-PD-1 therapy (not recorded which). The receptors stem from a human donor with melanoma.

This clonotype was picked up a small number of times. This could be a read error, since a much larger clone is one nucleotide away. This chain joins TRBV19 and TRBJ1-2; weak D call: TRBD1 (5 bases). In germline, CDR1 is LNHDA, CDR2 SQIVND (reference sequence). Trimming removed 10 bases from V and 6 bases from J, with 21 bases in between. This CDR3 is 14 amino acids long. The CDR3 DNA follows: TGTGCCACCCTCCCTTTTCCCAGCAGGGATGGCTACACCTTC. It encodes CATLPFPSRDGYTF.

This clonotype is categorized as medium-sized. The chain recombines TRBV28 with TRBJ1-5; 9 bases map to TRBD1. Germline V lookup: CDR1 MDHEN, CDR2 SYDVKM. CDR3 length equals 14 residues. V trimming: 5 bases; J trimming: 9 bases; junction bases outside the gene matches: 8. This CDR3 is CASSGGQGSMPQHF. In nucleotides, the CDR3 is TGTGCCAGCAGTGGGGGACAGGGTTCTATGCCCCAGCATTTT.

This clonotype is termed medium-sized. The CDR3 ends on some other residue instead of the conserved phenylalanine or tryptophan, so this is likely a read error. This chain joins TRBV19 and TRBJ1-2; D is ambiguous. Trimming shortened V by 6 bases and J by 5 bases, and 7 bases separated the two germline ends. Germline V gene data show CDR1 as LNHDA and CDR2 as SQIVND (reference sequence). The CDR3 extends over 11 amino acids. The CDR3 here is CASRTSYGYTL. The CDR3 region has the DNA TGTGCCAGTAGGACATCGTATGGCTACACCCTC.

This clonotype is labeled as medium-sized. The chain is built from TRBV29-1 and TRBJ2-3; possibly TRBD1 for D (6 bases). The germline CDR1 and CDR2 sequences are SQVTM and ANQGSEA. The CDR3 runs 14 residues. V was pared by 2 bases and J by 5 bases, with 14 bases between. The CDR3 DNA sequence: TGCAGCGTTGAAAGGCAGGGGCAGGGAGATACGCAGTATTTT. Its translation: CSVERQGQGDTQYF.

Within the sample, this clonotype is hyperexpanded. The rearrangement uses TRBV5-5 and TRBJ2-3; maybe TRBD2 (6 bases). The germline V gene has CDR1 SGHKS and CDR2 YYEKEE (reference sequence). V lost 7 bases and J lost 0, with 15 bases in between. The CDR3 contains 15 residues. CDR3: CASPGSGTSTDTQYF. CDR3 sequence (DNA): TGTGCCAGCCCCGGTAGCGGAACTAGCACAGATACGCAGTATTTT. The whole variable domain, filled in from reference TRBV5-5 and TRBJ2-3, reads DAGVTQSPTHLIKTRGQQVTLRCSPISGHKSVSWYQQVLGQGPQFIFQYYEKEERGRGNFPDRFSARQFPNYSSELNVNALLLGDSALYLCASPGSGTSTDTQYFGPGTRLTVL.

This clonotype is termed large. The CDR3 DNA reads TGCGCCAGCACCGCTATAGCGGGAGCTAGCACAGATACGCAGTATTTT. This translates into CASTAIAGASTDTQYF. The V and J genes are TRBV10-2 and TRBJ2-3, with TRBD2 matching over 9 bases. CDR1 is WSHSY and CDR2 is SAAADI in the germline V gene. V lost 7 bases, J lost 0 bases, and 8 bases stayed unmatched. There are 16 residues in the CDR3.

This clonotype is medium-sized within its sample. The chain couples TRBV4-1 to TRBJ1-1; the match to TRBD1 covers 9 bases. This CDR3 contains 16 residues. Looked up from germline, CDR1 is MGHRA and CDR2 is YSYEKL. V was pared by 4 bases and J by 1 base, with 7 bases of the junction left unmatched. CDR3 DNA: TGCGCCAGCAGCCCCACGGACAGGGGACAGAACACTGAAGCTTTCTTT. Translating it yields CASSPTDRGQNTEAFF.

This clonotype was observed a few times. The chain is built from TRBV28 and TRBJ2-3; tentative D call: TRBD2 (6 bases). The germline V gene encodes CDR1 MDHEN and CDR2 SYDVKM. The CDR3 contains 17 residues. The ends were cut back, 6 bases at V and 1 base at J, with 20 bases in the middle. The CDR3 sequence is CASRPVGTLFGTDTQYF. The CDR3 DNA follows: TGTGCCAGCAGACCGGTAGGGACTCTGTTTGGCACAGATACGCAGTATTTT.

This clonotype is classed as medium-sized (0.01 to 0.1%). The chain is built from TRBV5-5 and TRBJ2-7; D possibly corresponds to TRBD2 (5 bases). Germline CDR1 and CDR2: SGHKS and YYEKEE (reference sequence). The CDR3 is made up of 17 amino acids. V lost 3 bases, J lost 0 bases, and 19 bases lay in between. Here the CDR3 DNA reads TGTGCCAGCAGCTCGATTCCCGGGAACCTACTCTCCTACGAGCAGTACTTC. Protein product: CASSSIPGNLLSYEQYF.

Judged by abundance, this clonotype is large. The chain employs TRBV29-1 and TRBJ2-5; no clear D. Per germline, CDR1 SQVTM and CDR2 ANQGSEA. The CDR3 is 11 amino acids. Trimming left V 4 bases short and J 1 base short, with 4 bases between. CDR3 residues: CSVGAQETQYF. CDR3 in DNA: TGCAGCGTTGGAGCCCAAGAGACCCAGTACTTC.

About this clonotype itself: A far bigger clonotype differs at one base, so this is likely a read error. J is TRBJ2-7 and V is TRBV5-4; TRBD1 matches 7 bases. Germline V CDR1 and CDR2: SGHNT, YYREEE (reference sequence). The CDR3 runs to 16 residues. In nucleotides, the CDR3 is TGCGCCAGCAGCTTGAATGGGATGGGGACAGAAGACGTGCAGTACTTC. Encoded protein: CASSLNGMGTEDVQYF.

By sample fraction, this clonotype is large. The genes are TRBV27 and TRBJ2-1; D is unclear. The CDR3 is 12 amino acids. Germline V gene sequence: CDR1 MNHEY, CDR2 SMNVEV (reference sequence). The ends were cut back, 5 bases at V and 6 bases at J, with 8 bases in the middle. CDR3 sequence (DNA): TGTGCCAGCAGTCCCCATTCCAATGAGCAGTTCTTC. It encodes CASSPHSNEQFF.

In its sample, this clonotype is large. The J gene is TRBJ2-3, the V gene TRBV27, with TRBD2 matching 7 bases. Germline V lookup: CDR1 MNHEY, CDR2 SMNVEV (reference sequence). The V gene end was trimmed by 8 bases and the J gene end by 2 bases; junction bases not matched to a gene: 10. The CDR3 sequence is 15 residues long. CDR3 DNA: TGTGCCAGCGCGATGCTAGCGGATGCCACAGATACGCAGTATTTT. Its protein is CASAMLADATDTQYF.

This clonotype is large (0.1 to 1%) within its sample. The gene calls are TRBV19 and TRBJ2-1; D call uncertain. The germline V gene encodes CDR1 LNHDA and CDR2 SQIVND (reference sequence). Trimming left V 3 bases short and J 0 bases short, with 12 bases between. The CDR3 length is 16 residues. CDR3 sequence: CASSILHLSSYNEQFF. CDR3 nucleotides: TGTGCCAGTAGTATCCTCCATTTGTCCTCCTACAATGAGCAGTTCTTC.

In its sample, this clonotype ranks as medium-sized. For the CDR3, the DNA is TGTGCCAGCACCCCCTCGGTCGGCCTTAACGGCAATGAGCAGTTCTTC. It yields the protein CASTPSVGLNGNEQFF. The J gene is TRBJ2-1, the V gene TRBV28; D remains unclear. V lost 7 bases, J lost 6 bases, and 22 bases lay in between. The germline V gene encodes CDR1 MDHEN and CDR2 SYDVKM. CDR3 length: 16 residues.

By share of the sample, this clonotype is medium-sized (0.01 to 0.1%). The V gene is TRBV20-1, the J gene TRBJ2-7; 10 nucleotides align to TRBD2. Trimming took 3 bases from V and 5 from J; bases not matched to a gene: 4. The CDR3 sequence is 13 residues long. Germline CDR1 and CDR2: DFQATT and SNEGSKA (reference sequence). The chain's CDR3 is CSASGTSDDEQYF. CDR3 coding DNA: TGCAGTGCTAGCGGGACTAGCGATGACGAGCAGTACTTC.

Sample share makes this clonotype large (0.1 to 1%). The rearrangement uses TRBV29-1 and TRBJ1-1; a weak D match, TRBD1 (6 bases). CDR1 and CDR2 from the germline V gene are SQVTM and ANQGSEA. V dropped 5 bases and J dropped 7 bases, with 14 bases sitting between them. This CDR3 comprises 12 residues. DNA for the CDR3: TGCAGCGTTCTCGGGGGGCAAAATGAAGCTTTCTTT. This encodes CSVLGGQNEAFF.